The present T cell receptor (beta chain) was sequenced within a study of T cells after yellow fever vaccination. In the study overall: Preparing low-cell-number fractions relied on SMART-Seq v4 Ultra Low Input.

CDR3 size: 14 residues. V lost 2 bases, J lost 7 bases, and 12 bases lay in between. One entry per CDR3 protein, called by TCRdb with MiXCR from the 5' RACE reads. Among about 130,000 distinct CDR3 sequences listed, around 9.8% were seen once. The sequence was collected from a man between 18 and 35 years old who received the YFV17D yellow fever vaccine. The chain combines TRBV12-3 or TRBV12-4 with TRBJ2-1, with D perhaps given as TRBD1 or TRBD2 (6 bases each). Here the sequenced sample was CD8+ T cells sorted from PBMCs, taken on the day of the yellow fever booster vaccination. The CDR3 bases are TGTGCCAGCAGTTTATTGGGGGGCTTTAATGAGCAGTTCTTC. It yields the protein CASSLLGGFNEQFF.